Listed here is a single T cell receptor (beta chain). The antigen it binds to is not known. Per-nucleotide qualities are absent, and no much larger clonotype sits a single base away. This entry comes from a study of CD8+ T cells in alopecia areata (dated by TCRdb to the late 2010s). In the study overall: The treated patients, all with moderate-to-severe alopecia areata, were enrolled in an open-label pilot trial of oral tofacitinib given at 5 to 10 mg twice daily. Tofacitinib was administered for 6 to 18 months, and 6 months of follow-up off drug were then conducted to assess delayed response and recurrence. For the treated patients, the SALT score, which quantifies what percentage of scalp surface area is affected, served as the measure of disease severity. To study T cell clonal expansion in alopecia areata, the researchers applied high-throughput TCRbeta sequencing to both the C3H/HeJ mouse model and human patients. In humans, TCRbeta sequencing was performed on scalp tissue and on sorted CD4+ and CD8+ peripheral blood T cells from healthy controls and from patients with patchy or totalis/universalis alopecia areata. Tofacitinib-treated patients had biopsies at baseline and at 4 and 24 weeks of treatment, with a later scalp biopsy in several patients. Clonality in the scalp was compared among normal scalp (n=4), patchy alopecia areata scalp (n=8), and alopecia totalis/universalis scalp (n=8). RNA was extracted with the PAXgene miRNA kit for fixed scalp, the miRNeasy kit for PBMCs, and the RNeasy kit for mouse skin. TCRbeta CDR3 regions were amplified by immunoSEQ multiplex PCR with 35 Vbeta forward and 13 Jbeta reverse primers.

The meaning of the sample's time point label: less than five weeks on oral tofacitinib. The treatment or condition label, read with the paper, signifies: oral pan-JAK inhibitor, 5-10 mg twice daily. Lesional scalp punch biopsies and peripheral blood were collected from alopecia areata patients. PBMCs were isolated by density centrifugation and stained for CD3, CD4 and CD8, after which CD4+ and CD8+ T cells were sorted on a FACSAria. On the study overall, not on this receptor specifically: Shared TCR sequences between patients were less evident than in mice, which may be partly attributable to HLA diversity in the patient population. Many expanded lesional clones were found to persist in scalp and blood during tofacitinib treatment, and relapse after treatment cessation may be partly explained by this persistence. Compared with normal scalp, lesional scalp had higher clonality and more expanded CD8+ clones, particularly in alopecia totalis/universalis, a pattern that suggests antigenic drive. Scalp TCR repertoire analysis is complicated because resident alphabeta T cells in normal human skin are also sequenced, whereas mouse skin is dominated by gammadelta T cells. Because the treated cohort was small and had only one nonresponder, larger studies are needed to examine links between baseline CD8+ expansion and response. With tofacitinib, both scalp clonality and the number of expanded CD8+ clones among the top 100 scalp clones went down significantly.

Here V drops 3 bases and J drops 1 base, and the junction holds 8 bases not matched to any gene. For CDR1 and CDR2, the germline V gene lists SGHAT and FQNNGV. From its cysteine to its phenylalanine, the CDR3 spans 16 amino acids. The only DNA kept is the CDR3, 48 bases in frame from the first base. The method was the immunoSEQ multiplex PCR assay. RNA was extracted from all samples and reverse transcribed into cDNA as template for TCR sequencing. First-strand cDNA was synthesized with SuperScript III using a 2:1 mix of oligo-dT and random hexamers. A synthetic immune receptor repertoire was used to assess amplification bias, and residual bias was removed computationally. Per the source publication's procedure: Raw reads were preprocessed for error removal, and CDR3 was defined according to IMGT conventions as running from the conserved cysteine to phenylalanine. To get clonality, Shannon entropy was normalized by log2 of the number of productive unique TCRs and the result was subtracted from 1. Whether each scalp clone was CD4 or CD8 was inferred by checking scalp TCRbeta sequences against the CD4 and CD8 repertoires from sorted blood. TCRdb's version of the immuneACCESS table is confined to in-frame rearrangements and falls short of the full clone set. An unresolved V gene accounts for under half of the shortfall where checked; the remainder is of unknown origin. D and trimming were read from the DNA, whereas the V and J calls and clone size are those reported in that table. A total of about 210,000 clones appear in this sample, 64% of them only once. The top ten constitute 4% to 4.5% of the sample.

The chain is assembled from TRBV11-2 and TRBJ2-7, with 8 middle bases fitting TRBD1. The source of this sequence is a human donor with alopecia areata. The specimen was CD4+ T cells sorted from blood, collected at week 4, from a patient treated with tofacitinib. The DNA reads as follows: TGTGCCAGCAGCTTCTCTTCAGGGGGCGGATCCTACGAGCAGTACTTC. This is translated as CASSFSSGGGSYEQYF. Extended through the reference TRBV11-2 and TRBJ2-7 proteins, this CDR3 yields the full variable domain: EAGVAQSPRYKIIEKRQSVAFWCNPISGHATLYWYQQILGQGPKLLIQFQNNGVVDDSQLPKDRFSAERLKGVDSTLKIQPAKLEDSAVYLCASSFSSGGGSYEQYFGPGTRLTVT.